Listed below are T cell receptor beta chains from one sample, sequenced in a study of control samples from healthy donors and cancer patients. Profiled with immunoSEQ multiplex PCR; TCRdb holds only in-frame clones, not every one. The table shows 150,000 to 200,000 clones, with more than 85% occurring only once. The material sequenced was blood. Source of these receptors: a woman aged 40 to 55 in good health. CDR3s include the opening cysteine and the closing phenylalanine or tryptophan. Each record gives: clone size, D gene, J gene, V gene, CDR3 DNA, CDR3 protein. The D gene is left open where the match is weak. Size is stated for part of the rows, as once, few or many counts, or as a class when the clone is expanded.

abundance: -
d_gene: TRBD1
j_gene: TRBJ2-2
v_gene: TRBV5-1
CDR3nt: TGCGCCAGCAGCGTCGGGACAGGGACCACCGGGGAGCTGTTTTTT
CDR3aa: CASSVGTGTTGELFF

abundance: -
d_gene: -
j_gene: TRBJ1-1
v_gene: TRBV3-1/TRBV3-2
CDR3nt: TGTGCCAGCAGTCTCACTCAACTAAACACTGAAGCTTTCTTT
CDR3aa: CASSLTQLNTEAFF

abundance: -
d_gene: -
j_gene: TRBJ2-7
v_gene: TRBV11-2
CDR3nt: TGTGCCAGCAGCCGACAGACATCCTACGAGCAGTACTTC
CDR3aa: CASSRQTSYEQYF

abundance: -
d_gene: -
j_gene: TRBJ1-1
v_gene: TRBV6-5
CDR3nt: TGTGCCACTTCGCGGACCCAATCGAACACTGAAGCTTTCTTT
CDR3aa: CATSRTQSNTEAFF

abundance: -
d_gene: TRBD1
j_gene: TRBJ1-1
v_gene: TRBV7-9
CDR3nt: TGTGCCAGCAGCCCCCGGGACAGGGGGCTGGAGCGGACTGAAGCTTTCTTT
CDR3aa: CASSPRDRGLERTEAFF

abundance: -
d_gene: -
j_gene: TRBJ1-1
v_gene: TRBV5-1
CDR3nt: TGCGCCAGCAGCTTAAAAGACAGGAACACTGAAGCTTTCTTT
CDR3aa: CASSLKDRNTEAFF

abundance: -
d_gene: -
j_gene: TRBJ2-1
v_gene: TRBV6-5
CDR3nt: TGTGCCAGCAGTCTAACTCGGGGGCAGTCTAATGAGCAGTTCTTC
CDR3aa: CASSLTRGQSNEQFF

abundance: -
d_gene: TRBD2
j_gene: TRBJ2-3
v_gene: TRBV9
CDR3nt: TGTGCCAGCAGCCCCCGGACTAGCGGGTCCCTCACAGATACGCAGTATTTT
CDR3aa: CASSPRTSGSLTDTQYF

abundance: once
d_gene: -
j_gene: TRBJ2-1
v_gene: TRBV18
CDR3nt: TGTGCCAGCTCACCAGGACGGGATGAGCAGTTCTTC
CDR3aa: CASSPGRDEQFF

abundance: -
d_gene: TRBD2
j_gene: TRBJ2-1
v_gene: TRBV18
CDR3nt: TGTGCCAGCTCAACATCCGTGGCTAGCGGATACAATGAGCAGTTCTTC
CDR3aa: CASSTSVASGYNEQFF

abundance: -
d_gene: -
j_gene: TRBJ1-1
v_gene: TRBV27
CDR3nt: TGTGCCAGCAGTGGAGGGAAAAAGAACACTGAAGCTTTCTTT
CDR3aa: CASSGGKKNTEAFF

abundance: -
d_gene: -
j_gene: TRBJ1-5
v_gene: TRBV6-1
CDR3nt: TGTGCCAGCAGTGATCCACTCCAGCCCCAGCATTTT
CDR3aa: CASSDPLQPQHF

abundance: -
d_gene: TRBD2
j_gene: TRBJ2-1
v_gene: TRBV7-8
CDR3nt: TGTGCCAGCAGCTTAGCTAGCGGGGGGATCTACAATGAGCAGTTCTTC
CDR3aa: CASSLASGGIYNEQFF

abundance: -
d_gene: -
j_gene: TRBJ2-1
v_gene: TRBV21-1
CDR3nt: TGTGCCAGCAGCCCAGCCGGACAGGGCTGGGGGAATGAGCAGTTCTTC
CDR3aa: CASSPAGQGWGNEQFF

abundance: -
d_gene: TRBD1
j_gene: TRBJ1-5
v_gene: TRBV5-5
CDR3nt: TGTGCCAGCAGCTTTACAGGGGGCTGGAATCAGCCCCAGCATTTT
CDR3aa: CASSFTGGWNQPQHF

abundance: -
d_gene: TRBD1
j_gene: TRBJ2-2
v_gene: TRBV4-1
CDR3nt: TGCGCCAGCAGCCAAGGGACAGGGAACACCGGGGAGCTGTTTTTT
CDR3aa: CASSQGTGNTGELFF

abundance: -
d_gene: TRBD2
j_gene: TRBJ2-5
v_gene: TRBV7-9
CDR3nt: TGTGCCAGCAGCTTAGGGGCCCTAGCGGGGCAGCAAGAGACCCAGTACTTC
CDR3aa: CASSLGALAGQQETQYF

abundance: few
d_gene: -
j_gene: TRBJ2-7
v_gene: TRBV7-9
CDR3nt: TGTGCCAGCAGCTTAGGGGGACCCTACGAGCAGTACTTC
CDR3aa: CASSLGGPYEQYF

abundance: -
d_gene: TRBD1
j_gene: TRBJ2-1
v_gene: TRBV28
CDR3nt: TGTGCCAGCAGTTTTTCAGGGGGCGGCTACAATGAGCAGTTCTTC
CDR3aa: CASSFSGGGYNEQFF

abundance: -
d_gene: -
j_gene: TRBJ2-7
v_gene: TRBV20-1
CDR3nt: TGCAGTGCTAGCACTGCCTACGAGCAGTACTTC
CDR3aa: CSASTAYEQYF

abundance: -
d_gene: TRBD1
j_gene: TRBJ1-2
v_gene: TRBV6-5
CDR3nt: TGTGCCACCTCGTTACAGGGGGGGGGTAACTATGGCTACACCTTC
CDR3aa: CATSLQGGGNYGYTF

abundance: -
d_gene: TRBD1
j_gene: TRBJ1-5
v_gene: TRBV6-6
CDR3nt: TGTGCCAGCAGACCAGGGGGTTATAGCAATCAGCCCCAGCATTTT
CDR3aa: CASRPGGYSNQPQHF

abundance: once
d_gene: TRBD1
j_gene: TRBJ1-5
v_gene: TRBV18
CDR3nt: TGTGCCAGCTCCCCGGACAGGGTGCAACCCCAGCATTTT
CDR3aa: CASSPDRVQPQHF